This T cell receptor (beta chain) emerged from a study of T cell repertoires in cytomegalovirus infection. Study details: CMV epitopes, recently identified HLA-C-restricted and well-studied HLA-B-restricted, were used. Both a matching HLA type and CMV infection were indicated by public TCR beta signatures. General study points: Using cumulative public TCR beta family frequency, the authors identified those who carried CMV together with the relevant HLA. HLA-C-restricted CMV-specific TCR beta clonotypes were dominant in the ex vivo response.

Details on this clonotype: Its antigen is not identified.

TCRdb re-called the reads through MiXCR, storing one row per CDR3 protein. Seen here are about 220,000 distinct CDR3 sequences, roughly 34% observed once, and the top ten hold approximately 59%. The sample in question was CD8+ T cells from cultured PBMCs, obtained from culture after CMV antigen stimulation. The TCR sequence derives from a human donor in good health (CMV status not recorded). Some clones in this sample may be carry-over from other donors' samples.

CDR3 region: CASSIPGLPSYNEQFF. Here the CDR3 DNA reads TGTGCCAGCAGCATTCCGGGACTACCCTCCTACAATGAGCAGTTCTTC. The V and J genes are TRBV7-8 and TRBJ2-1; 7 positions agree with TRBD2. CDR1 is SGHVS, CDR2 FQNEAQ, per germline. The CDR3 is 16 amino acids. V trimming: 5 bases; J trimming: 0 bases; junction bases outside the gene matches: 7.